The clone carrying this TCR beta chain was seen many times. No antigen is known for it. These data originate in a study of blood T cells in healthy people across ages. General study results and limits: Naive T cell percentage by flow cytometry tracked strongly with beta diversity.

V lost 5 bases to trimming and J lost 14 bases; unmatched junction nucleotides: 13. The CDR3 is made up of 12 amino acids. Germline CDR1 DFQATT, CDR2 SNEGSKA (reference sequence). Isolation per sample recovered at least 7 million PBMCs. Using a J-beta primer mix together with a sample-barcoded 5' primer, a second PCR was run for roughly 6 to 11 cycles. The yield of each sample was at least 2.5 million CDR3-containing paired-end reads. One entry per CDR3 protein, called by TCRdb with MiXCR from the 5' RACE reads. This table holds about 290,000 distinct CDR3 sequences, 25% to 30% found once. The rearrangement uses TRBV20-1 and TRBJ2-5; 8 bases line up with TRBD1. Specimen: blood. This clonotype was obtained from a woman in her sixties or seventies in good health. This CDR3 reads CSAAGQGQVRYF. CDR3 sequence (DNA): TGCAGTGCTGCCGGACAGGGCCAGGTTCGCTACTTC.